This T cell receptor (beta chain) was recorded in a study of blood T cell repertoires in COVID-19. The wider study: Collection of acute and convalescent COVID-19 samples took place in the United States, Italy and Spain.

This CDR3 contains 19 residues. V trimming: 0 bases; J trimming: 7 bases; junction bases outside the gene matches: 11. Germline V CDR1 and CDR2: SGHVS, FNYEAQ. This clone was recorded only once. Libraries were prepared by immunoSEQ multiplex PCR; TCRdb keeps only in-frame clonotypes and omits some of them. Altogether some 200,000 clones are present, around 84% being singletons, with the ten largest covering roughly a tenth. The J gene is TRBJ2-1, the V gene TRBV7-6, with TRBD2 matching 14 bases. The receptor was derived from a woman of 80 years or more with COVID-19, enrolled during active disease. Source material: peripheral blood. DNA for the CDR3: TGTGCCAGCAGCTTAGCAGGACTAGCGGGGGGCATCTTAAGAAATGAGCAGTTCTTC. Its translation: CASSLAGLAGGILRNEQFF.